The entry below describes one TCR beta chain. Its binding antigen is unknown. Base qualities are not at hand, and no much larger clone is one base apart. Per the publication, the treatment or condition label means: roughly 20 received Ad26.COV2.S at low or high dose, single or two shots; 5 received placebo; per-sample allocation not given. Repertoires of vaccine and placebo recipients were sequenced from samples taken on day 63 after the first injection. In Cohort 1b, roughly 26 adults aged 18-55 years were enrolled at a single site in Boston, USA, between 29 July and 7 August 2020. As a vaccine, Ad26.COV2.S was a replication-incompetent adenovirus type 26 vector that expressed a prefusion-stabilized SARS-CoV-2 spike protein derived from the original Wuhan strain. These data come from a study of Ad26.COV2.S vaccination and SARS-CoV-2 variants (dated by TCRdb to about 2021). About the investigation overall: Vaccine-arm donors came from COV1001, a multicentre, randomized, double-blind, placebo-controlled phase I-IIa trial of Ad26.COV2.S in healthy adults. The specificity and breadth of SARS-CoV-2-reactive T cell receptors after Ad26.COV2.S vaccination were assessed by TCRbeta repertoire sequencing. Blinding of investigators to trial group allocation was maintained during experiments and outcome assessment. Trial participants were randomized into five groups of five, in which low-dose or high-dose Ad26.COV2.S was given once or twice, or placebo was given on both occasions. A total of some 30 samples were included in the TCR-sequenced set, comprising about 20 Ad26.COV2.S vaccine recipients, 5 placebo recipients and 8 SARS-CoV-2 convalescent individuals. Ad26.COV2.S was administered intramuscularly at 5 x 10^10 or 1 x 10^11 viral particles, either as a single shot or as two shots given 56 days apart.

Reading from cysteine to phenylalanine, the CDR3 counts 13 amino acids. The retained sequence is limited to the CDR3, 39 bases, with the frame set at the first base. Trimming at the junction amounts to 7 bases on V and 5 bases on J, and the germline ends lie 14 bases apart. Based on the germline V gene, the CDR1 and CDR2 sequences are LGHNA and YSLEER. Paper-wide results and their limitations: Non-spike TCR breadth was comparable between vaccine and placebo recipients, consistent with the vaccine containing only spike. Substantial breadth of spike-specific CD8+ and CD4+ T cell responses was reported after vaccination. Spike-specific TCR breadth was higher in Ad26.COV2.S recipients than in placebo recipients (P = 0.0014). The authors noted that the TCR breadth and depth analyses may have underestimated total T cell responses. Comparing responses between vaccine doses or regimens was not something the study was powered to do.

The immunoSEQ Assay was the method used to sequence TCRbeta CDR3 regions. After extraction, genomic DNA underwent amplification by bias-controlled multiplex PCR, followed by high-throughput sequencing. On the authors' methods: To quantify the absolute abundance of every unique TCRbeta CDR3 region, sequences were collapsed and filtered. T cell fraction was estimated by normalizing TCRbeta template counts to usable DNA, which was measured by amplifying reference genes present in all nucleated cells. Repertoire TCRs were annotated as SARS-CoV-2-specific by exact matching of V gene, CDR3 amino acid sequence and J gene to a known reactive TCR set. The reference SARS-CoV-2 TCR set came from MIRA and was filtered for enrichment in COVID-19-positive ImmuneCODE repertoires, removing public or cross-reactive TCRs. Using the MIRA antigens, annotated TCRs were further analysed by specific ORF or by position within an ORF. Breadth was defined as annotated unique rearrangements over total unique productive rearrangements; depth was the summed frequency of those rearrangements. TCR breadth was compared between groups using two-sided Wilcoxon rank-sum tests. TCRdb took over this immuneACCESS table, retaining in-frame rearrangements with V and J assigned. Such tables are incomplete; in checked studies, under half of the missing clones stem from an unresolved V gene, and the remainder is unexplained. V and J calls and clone size are those listed in that table; D and trimming were worked out from the DNA. This sample gives over 450,000 clones in total; around 89% of them show up just once. Over 1.5% of the sample lies in the top ten.

The TCR comes from a person aged 18 to 59 who received the Ad26.COV2.S COVID-19 vaccine or a placebo. Specimen: peripheral blood, collected in a trial of Ad26.COV2.S vaccine versus placebo. The sequence links TRBV4-3 to TRBJ1-1; the D gene is perhaps TRBD1, on 6 matching bases. The DNA is as follows: TGCGCCAGCAAGGGGGGCGCCGGTACTGAAGCTTTCTTT. The encoded protein is CASKGGAGTEAFF.